A selection of T cell receptor beta chains follows, all from one sample in a study of multiple sclerosis patients with progressive multifocal leukoencephalopathy. Sequencing was performed with immunoSEQ multiplex PCR; in TCRdb, only in-frame clones are kept and a portion is missing. The sample consists of roughly 28,000 clones, approximately 90% of them appearing once. The sample comprised PBMCs. Receptor source: a human donor with multiple sclerosis. The CDR3 runs from the conserved cysteine through the conserved F or W. A D gene is named only where the DNA matches it firmly. The size of a clone is reported for some rows only, either as once, few or many, or as a class for expanded clones.

d_gene	v_gene	abundance	j_gene	CDR3aa	CDR3nt
TRBD1	TRBV7-2	once	TRBJ1-3	CASSPRTGGNSLTIYF	TGTGCCAGCAGCCCCCGGACAGGGGGAAATTCGCTGACCATATATTTT
NA	TRBV19	NA	TRBJ1-6	CASSSGREHSPLHF	TGTGCCAGTAGTAGTGGCAGGGAGCATTCACCCCTCCACTTT
NA	TRBV6-1	NA	TRBJ1-2	CASSESTGYGYTF	TGTGCCAGCAGTGAAAGTACAGGTTATGGCTACACCTTC
NA	TRBV6-1	NA	TRBJ2-5	CASRAPERLGTQYF	TGTGCCAGCAGGGCCCCTGAGCGCCTGGGGACCCAGTACTTC
TRBD1	TRBV9	NA	TRBJ2-5	CASSYGQGGLEQYF	TGTGCCAGCAGCTATGGACAGGGGGGTCTGGAGCAGTACTTC
TRBD1	TRBV2	NA	TRBJ1-6	CASSSTGAENSPLHF	TGTGCCAGCAGTTCGACAGGGGCGGAGAATTCACCCCTCCACTTT
NA	TRBV7-9	NA	TRBJ2-1	CASSFEFSQQFF	TGTGCCAGCAGCTTCGAGTTCTCCCAGCAGTTCTTC
TRBD1	TRBV29-1	NA	TRBJ2-1	CSLRRRGRGPIIGDEQFF	TGCAGCCTACGTAGAAGGGGCAGGGGGCCTATCATCGGTGATGAGCAGTTCTTC
TRBD1	TRBV5-4	NA	TRBJ2-2	CASSWLQGDTGELFF	TGTGCCAGCAGCTGGCTACAGGGGGACACCGGGGAGCTGTTTTTT
NA	TRBV5-1	NA	TRBJ1-2	CASSLGGGDGYTF	TGCGCCAGCAGCTTGGGTGGGGGCGATGGCTACACCTTC
TRBD2	TRBV7-3	NA	TRBJ2-2	CASSPLAGYNGELFF	TGTGCCAGCAGCCCACTAGCGGGGTATAACGGGGAGCTGTTTTTT
NA	TRBV12-5	once	TRBJ2-7	CASGAGIFYEQYF	TGTGCTAGTGGTGCGGGAATTTTCTACGAGCAGTACTTC
NA	TRBV7-3	NA	TRBJ2-7	CASSRGLGEYEQYF	TGTGCCAGCAGCAGGGGTCTCGGAGAGTACGAGCAGTACTTC
NA	TRBV2	NA	TRBJ2-7	CASSGRWGANTYEQYF	TGTGCCAGCAGTGGAAGGTGGGGAGCAAACACCTACGAGCAGTACTTC
TRBD1	TRBV6-6	once	TRBJ1-1	CASRGQGGESTEAFF	TGTGCCAGCAGAGGACAGGGTGGAGAGTCCACTGAAGCTTTCTTT
TRBD1	TRBV13	NA	TRBJ2-7	CASSSNRGNEQYF	TGTGCCAGCAGCTCCAACAGGGGAAACGAGCAGTACTTC
NA	TRBV4-3	once	TRBJ1-2	CASSQDPGRDYGYTF	TGCGCCAGCAGCCAAGATCCGGGAAGGGACTATGGCTACACCTTC
TRBD1	TRBV29-1	NA	TRBJ2-3	CSVDHRGSDTQYF	TGCAGCGTTGACCACAGGGGATCGGATACGCAGTATTTT
TRBD1	TRBV5-1	NA	TRBJ2-7	CASSLRDRGLEEQYF	TGCGCCAGCAGCCTCCGGGACAGGGGGCTCGAAGAGCAGTACTTC
NA	TRBV6-6	NA	TRBJ1-4	CASQIFAGEKLFF	TGTGCCAGCCAAATATTCGCAGGTGAAAAACTGTTTTTT
NA	TRBV19	NA	TRBJ1-4	CASSRGPRGKLFF	TGTGCCAGTAGTAGAGGGCCTCGGGGGAAACTGTTTTTT
NA	TRBV4-2	NA	TRBJ1-3	CASSQGTRDSGNTIYF	TGTGCCAGCAGCCAAGGGACCAGAGACTCTGGAAACACCATATATTTT
TRBD1	TRBV7-9	few	TRBJ1-6	CASSLVWVGQGNSPLHF	TGTGCCAGCAGCTTAGTATGGGTGGGACAGGGGAATTCACCCCTCCACTTT
NA	TRBV18	NA	TRBJ1-2	CASSPEGNLNYGYTF	TGTGCCAGCTCACCGGAGGGAAATTTAAACTATGGCTACACCTTC
NA	TRBV28	NA	TRBJ2-7	CASSFSLGRADYYEQYF	TGTGCCAGCAGTTTTAGTTTAGGACGGGCGGATTACTACGAGCAGTACTTC
TRBD1	TRBV4-1	NA	TRBJ1-2	CASSQAGQINYGYTF	TGCGCCAGCAGCCAAGCGGGACAGATAAACTATGGCTACACCTTC
NA	TRBV13	NA	TRBJ1-1	CASSLLAANTEAFF	TGTGCCAGCAGCTTACTGGCCGCCAACACTGAAGCTTTCTTT
NA	TRBV21-1	NA	TRBJ1-5	CASLKKGGQPQHF	TGTGCCAGTCTTAAGAAGGGTGGTCAGCCCCAGCATTTT
TRBD1	TRBV2	NA	TRBJ1-2	CASRARGTASFYGYTF	TGTGCCAGCAGGGCCCGCGGGACAGCCTCCTTTTATGGCTACACCTTC
TRBD2	TRBV5-1	NA	TRBJ2-5	CASSLVGRDQETQYF	TGCGCCAGCAGCTTGGTAGGGAGGGACCAAGAGACCCAGTACTTC
TRBD1	TRBV6-1	NA	TRBJ2-3	CASMRQGATDTQYF	TGTGCCAGCATGCGACAGGGGGCAACAGATACGCAGTATTTT
TRBD1	TRBV7-9	NA	TRBJ1-1	CASSLKGASEKPEAFF	TGTGCCAGCAGCCTTAAGGGGGCGTCGGAGAAACCAGAAGCTTTCTTT
NA	TRBV6-5	NA	TRBJ1-2	CASRADTITLGYTF	TGTGCCAGCAGAGCGGACACGATCACGCTTGGCTACACCTTC
TRBD2	TRBV4-1	NA	TRBJ2-1	CASSQPSGGYNEQFF	TGCGCCAGCAGCCAACCTAGCGGGGGTTACAATGAGCAGTTCTTC
NA	TRBV10-3	NA	TRBJ1-5	CAISESGGGQPQHF	TGTGCCATCAGTGAGTCAGGAGGGGGTCAGCCCCAGCATTTT
NA	TRBV5-1	NA	TRBJ1-1	CASSFNGNTEAFF	TGCGCCAGCAGCTTTAACGGGAACACTGAAGCTTTCTTT
NA	TRBV9	NA	TRBJ2-2	CASSSEAGVTGELFF	TGTGCCAGCAGCTCAGAGGCAGGGGTAACTGGGGAGCTGTTTTTT
NA	TRBV30	NA	TRBJ1-6	CACRGRGTWTYNSPLHF	TGTGCCTGTAGAGGTCGGGGGACTTGGACCTATAATTCACCCCTCCACTTT
NA	TRBV30	NA	TRBJ1-1	CAWTGGKWNTEAFF	TGTGCCTGGACCGGGGGCAAATGGAACACTGAAGCTTTCTTT
NA	TRBV5-8	NA	TRBJ1-4	CASSPLIEANEKLFF	TGTGCCAGCAGCCCTCTTATTGAGGCTAATGAAAAACTGTTTTTT
TRBD1	TRBV2	NA	TRBJ1-5	CASSVAAGGRNQPQHF	TGTGCCAGCAGTGTGGCGGCAGGGGGTAGGAATCAGCCCCAGCATTTT
NA	TRBV7-9	NA	TRBJ1-2	CASSSDRSNYGYTF	TGTGCCAGCAGCTCTGACAGATCTAACTATGGCTACACCTTC
NA	TRBV2	few	TRBJ1-5	CASSGGNGRLYQPQHF	TGTGCCAGCAGTGGAGGGAATGGGCGATTATATCAGCCCCAGCATTTT
NA	TRBV7-8	NA	TRBJ1-1	CASKMEGWGEAFF	TGTGCCAGCAAGATGGAGGGGTGGGGTGAAGCTTTCTTT
NA	TRBV4-3	NA	TRBJ2-7	CASSPDGGTYEQYF	TGCGCCAGCAGCCCGGACGGGGGAACCTACGAGCAGTACTTC
TRBD1	TRBV4-1	NA	TRBJ2-1	CASSHPLRQGNEQFF	TGCGCCAGCAGCCACCCCTTAAGACAGGGGAATGAGCAGTTCTTC
NA	TRBV30	NA	TRBJ2-1	CAWSMGNEQFF	TGTGCCTGGAGTATGGGCAATGAGCAGTTCTTC
NA	TRBV30	NA	TRBJ2-1	CALEGVGVVQFF	TGTGCCTTGGAGGGAGTAGGGGTAGTGCAGTTCTTC
NA	TRBV7-2	NA	TRBJ2-2	CASSSYSYGGELFF	TGTGCCAGCAGCTCTTACAGTTACGGCGGGGAGCTGTTTTTT
NA	TRBV7-2	NA	TRBJ1-1	CASSASRGSEAFF	TGTGCCAGCAGCGCTAGCCGGGGATCTGAAGCTTTCTTT
NA	TRBV9	NA	TRBJ1-1	CASSWAGGTEAFF	TGTGCCAGCAGCTGGGCGGGGGGCACTGAAGCTTTCTTT
NA	TRBV7-9	once	TRBJ1-1	CASTPRGRTEAFF	TGTGCCAGCACCCCGAGGGGCCGGACTGAAGCTTTCTTT
NA	TRBV19	NA	TRBJ1-2	CASSKLNYGYTF	TGTGCCAGTAGTAAGCTCAATTATGGCTACACCTTC
NA	TRBV5-5	NA	TRBJ2-7	CASSFPPGEGTKSYEQYF	TGTGCCAGCAGCTTTCCTCCTGGAGAGGGAACCAAAAGCTACGAGCAGTACTTC